The source of this T cell receptor beta chain is a study of blood T cell repertoires in COVID-19 (dated by TCRdb to the early 2020s). Describing the broader study: Samples from collaborators originated in the United States, Italy and Spain and spanned both the acute and convalescent phases of COVID-19. The material from the prospective study consisted of cDNA or gDNA derived from T cells, B-cell-depleted T cells, or PBMCs. The dataset comprised deeply sampled blood TCRbeta repertoires from subjects exposed to, actively infected with, or recovered from COVID-19. The repertoires were released in a freely available public database intended as a resource for research on the immune response to SARS-CoV-2. Samples were obtained from the ongoing ImmuneRACE study (first 160 participants) and from over a thousand subjects provided by 6 global collaborators. A de-identified subject ID, COVID-19 status, age in years and sex were almost always included in the sample metadata. Where available, HLA class I and class II types were taken from metadata supplied by the sample provider and were not determined by assay-based typing.

In Seattle, one collaborating source enrolled patients while the infection was active and tracked those patients longitudinally over the course of disease. Collaborating institutions collected whole blood in K2EDTA tubes following their own protocols. For TCRbeta analysis, collaborator samples were shipped as frozen whole blood, as isolated PBMCs, or as DNA extracted from either sample type. Regarding this clone: It lacks a known antigen. No base qualities exist here, and no much larger clone lies one base off it.

On the study overall, not on this receptor specifically: The amount of clinical and demographic metadata varied by source and participant and was provided uncurated.

TCRbeta CDR3 regions were amplified from genomic DNA by means of the immunoSEQ Assay, a bias-controlled multiplex PCR. The authors' pipeline ran thus. Nucleated cell counts per sample were estimated from amplification of reference gene primers within the assay. Sequence reads were collapsed and filtered to measure the absolute abundance of every unique TCRbeta CDR3 rearrangement. For each sample, productive Simpson clonality was calculated as the square root of Simpson's diversity index over productive rearrangements. Drawn from immuneACCESS, this table holds only the in-frame rearrangements with V and J called that TCRdb kept. Clones are partly lost; checked studies trace under half to an unresolved V gene and leave the rest unexplained. Clonal size and the V and J genes are those of that table, whereas D and trimming came from the DNA. For this sample there are 350,000 to 400,000 clones; more than 80% appear just once. The biggest ten clones account for 2.5% to 3.5% of the sample.

V is cut by 0 bases and J by 4 bases, and the space between the germline ends is 9 bases. From a lookup of the germline V gene, CDR1 and CDR2 are SGHAT and FQNNGV. Reading from cysteine to phenylalanine, the CDR3 counts 14 amino acids. Solely the CDR3 DNA is kept, with 42 bases framed from the first base. Specimen: peripheral blood. This TCR was sampled from a woman under 40 with COVID-19, enrolled during active disease. The V and J segments used are TRBV11-2 and TRBJ1-2; perhaps TRBD1 is the D gene, with 5 bases matching. The CDR3 loop reads CASSLESQGYGYTF. The bases are TGTGCCAGCAGCTTAGAGTCCCAGGGCTATGGCTACACCTTC.